A selection of T cell receptor beta chains follows, all from one sample in a study of T cell changes during pregnancy in multiple sclerosis. Method: immunoSEQ multiplex PCR; TCRdb's copy keeps in-frame clones and lacks some. The sample holds some 140,000 clones, roughly 97% seen once. Specimen: peripheral blood, collected after pregnancy. Every receptor here comes from a female donor with multiple sclerosis, enrolled in a pregnancy study. Both conserved end residues are part of each CDR3. Clone sizes are given selectively: once, few, many, or a class where the clone is expanded.

CDR3aa,v_gene,j_gene,abundance
CASSLGESSGRVGQETQYF,TRBV7-7,TRBJ2-5,-
CASSYLAAGGNTEAFF,TRBV6-5,TRBJ1-1,-
CASSERGDRYTDTQYF,TRBV6-1,TRBJ2-3,-
CASSSWLSGSYEQYF,TRBV5-4,TRBJ2-7,-
CASSQENLGTSGRWEAGELFF,TRBV4-3,TRBJ2-2,-
CASSFSGSSSAFF,TRBV27,TRBJ1-1,-
CASTVTGMYTEAFF,TRBV19,TRBJ1-1,once
CASSPAGNSNQPQHF,TRBV18,TRBJ1-5,-
CASSLGAGVLDGGYTF,TRBV5-1,TRBJ1-2,once
CASSQWQSSSGNTIYF,TRBV23-1,TRBJ1-3,-
CASTYTLAGGEQFF,TRBV7-2,TRBJ2-1,-
CASSFEGGRDEQYF,TRBV28,TRBJ2-7,-
CASSEAGDYGYTF,TRBV25-1,TRBJ1-2,-
CASSYFQGALTEAFF,TRBV6-5,TRBJ1-1,-
CASSPPTDSLYGYTF,TRBV4-2,TRBJ1-2,-
CASSEVGGHPYNEQFF,TRBV2,TRBJ2-1,-
CASSPGTSGSRSGELFF,TRBV27,TRBJ2-2,-
CAISRGASEAFF,TRBV10-3,TRBJ1-1,-
CASSVQTGNLQETQYF,TRBV9,TRBJ2-5,-
CASSPDRTYEQYF,TRBV18,TRBJ2-7,once
CASSWTSGSTEQFF,TRBV4-1,TRBJ2-1,-
CSATGLQFYGYTF,TRBV29-1,TRBJ1-2,-
CASSWDSTYGNEKLFF,TRBV7-9,TRBJ1-4,-
CASSLVGQSYEKLFF,TRBV7-8,TRBJ1-4,once
CASSFRDEQYF,TRBV28,TRBJ2-7,-
CASSPSREAGELFF,TRBV18,TRBJ2-2,-
CASSLWSRGWDEKLFF,TRBV5-6,TRBJ1-4,-
CATGLGLNQPQHF,TRBV28,TRBJ1-5,once
CASSRGLLSYEQYF,TRBV7-9,TRBJ2-7,once
CASSPGVDPYNEQFF,TRBV4-3,TRBJ2-1,once
CASSDGLGAQEVTEAFF,TRBV6-4,TRBJ1-1,few
CASSLEGLAGGLPTDTQYF,TRBV5-1,TRBJ2-3,once
CASTMTGWGANYGYTF,TRBV28,TRBJ1-2,once
CASTSGTSGRADTQYF,TRBV28,TRBJ2-3,-
CASSHTGGNEKLFF,TRBV28,TRBJ1-4,-
CATSGLSGVTDTQYF,TRBV15,TRBJ2-3,-
CASSLGTGGGYGYTF,TRBV27,TRBJ1-2,-
CASSRPLENGYTF,TRBV7-9,TRBJ1-2,-
CASSLSTGLSTQYF,TRBV7-2,TRBJ2-3,-
CASSERSGANVLTF,TRBV19,TRBJ2-6,-